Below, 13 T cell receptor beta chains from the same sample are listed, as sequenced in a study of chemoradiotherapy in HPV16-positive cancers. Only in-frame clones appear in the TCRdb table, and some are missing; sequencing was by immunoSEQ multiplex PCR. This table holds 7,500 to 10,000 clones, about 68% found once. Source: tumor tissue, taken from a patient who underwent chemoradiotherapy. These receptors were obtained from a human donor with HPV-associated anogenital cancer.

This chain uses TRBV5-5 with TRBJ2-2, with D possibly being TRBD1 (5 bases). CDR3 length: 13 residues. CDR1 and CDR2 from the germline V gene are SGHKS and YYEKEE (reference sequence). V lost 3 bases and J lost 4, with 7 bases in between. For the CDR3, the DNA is TGTGCCAGCAGCTGGCAGGGCACCGGGGAGCTGTTTTTT. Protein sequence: CASSWQGTGELFF.

CDR3: CASSLTPPRQGFYTGELFF. The CDR3 DNA reads TGTGCCAGCAGCCTAACTCCGCCGCGACAGGGGTTTTACACCGGGGAGCTGTTTTTT. The gene calls are TRBV27 and TRBJ2-2; 8 nucleotides match TRBD1. This CDR3 comprises 19 residues. Germline V gives CDR1 MNHEY, CDR2 SMNVEV (reference sequence). V shed 6 bases and J 3 bases; nucleotides not matched to a gene: 18.

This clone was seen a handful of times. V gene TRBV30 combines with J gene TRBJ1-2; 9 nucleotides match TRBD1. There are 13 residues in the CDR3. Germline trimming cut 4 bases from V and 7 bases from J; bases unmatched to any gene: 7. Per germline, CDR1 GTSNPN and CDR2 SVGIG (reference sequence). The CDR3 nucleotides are TGTGCCTGGAAGCCGGGACAGGGCTCTGGCTACACCTTC. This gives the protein CAWKPGQGSGYTF.

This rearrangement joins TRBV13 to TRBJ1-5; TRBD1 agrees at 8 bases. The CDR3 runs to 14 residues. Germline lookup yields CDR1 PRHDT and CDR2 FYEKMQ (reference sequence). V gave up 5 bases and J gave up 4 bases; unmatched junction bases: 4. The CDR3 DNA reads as TGTGCCAGCAGCCTCCGGACAGGGAATCAGCCCCAGCATTTT. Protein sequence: CASSLRTGNQPQHF.

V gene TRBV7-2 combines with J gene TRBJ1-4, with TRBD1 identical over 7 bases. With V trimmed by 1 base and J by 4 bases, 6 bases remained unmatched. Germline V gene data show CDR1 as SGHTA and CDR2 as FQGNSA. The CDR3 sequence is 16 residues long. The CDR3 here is CASSLGLGQSNEKLFF. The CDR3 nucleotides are TGTGCCAGCAGCTTAGGACTGGGACAGAGTAATGAAAAACTGTTTTTT.

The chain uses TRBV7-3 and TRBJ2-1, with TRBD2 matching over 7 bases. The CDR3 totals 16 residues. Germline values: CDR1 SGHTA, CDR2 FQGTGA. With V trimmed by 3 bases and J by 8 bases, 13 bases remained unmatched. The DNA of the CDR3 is TGTGCCAGCAGCTTGGGTTTGGCGGGAGCGAGCGATGAGCAGTTCTTC. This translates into CASSLGLAGASDEQFF.

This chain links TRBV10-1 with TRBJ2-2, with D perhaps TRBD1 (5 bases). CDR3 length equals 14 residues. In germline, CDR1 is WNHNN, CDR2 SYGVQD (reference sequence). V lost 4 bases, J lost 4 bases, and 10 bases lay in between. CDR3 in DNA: TGCGCCAGCAGTGTTAAGGGGTCCACCGGGGAGCTGTTTTTT. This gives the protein CASSVKGSTGELFF.

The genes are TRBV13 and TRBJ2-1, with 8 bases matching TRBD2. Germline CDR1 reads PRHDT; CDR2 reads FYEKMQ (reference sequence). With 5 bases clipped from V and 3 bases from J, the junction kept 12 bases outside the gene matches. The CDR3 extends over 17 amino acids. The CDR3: CASSIVYGTSGYNEQFF. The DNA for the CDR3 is TGTGCCAGCAGCATAGTTTACGGCACTAGCGGCTACAATGAGCAGTTCTTC.

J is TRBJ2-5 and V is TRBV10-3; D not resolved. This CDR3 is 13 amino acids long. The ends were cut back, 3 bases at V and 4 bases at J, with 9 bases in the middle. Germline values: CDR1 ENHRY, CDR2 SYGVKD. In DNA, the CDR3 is TGTGCCATCAGTGATGGCTCCGGAGAGACCCAGTACTTC. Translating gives CAISDGSGETQYF.

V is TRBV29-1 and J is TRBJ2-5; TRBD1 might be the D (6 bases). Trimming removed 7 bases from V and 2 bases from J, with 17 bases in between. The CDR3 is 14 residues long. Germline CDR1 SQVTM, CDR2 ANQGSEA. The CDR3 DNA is TGCAGCGCGACCCAACAGGGTCCTCAAGAGACCCAGTACTTC. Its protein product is CSATQQGPQETQYF. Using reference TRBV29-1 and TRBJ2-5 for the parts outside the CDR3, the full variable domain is SAVISQKPSRDICQRGTSLTIQCQVDSQVTMMFWYRQQPGQSLTLIATANQGSEATYESGFVIDKFPISRPNLTFSTLTVSNMSPEDSSIYLCSATQQGPQETQYFGPGTRLLVL.

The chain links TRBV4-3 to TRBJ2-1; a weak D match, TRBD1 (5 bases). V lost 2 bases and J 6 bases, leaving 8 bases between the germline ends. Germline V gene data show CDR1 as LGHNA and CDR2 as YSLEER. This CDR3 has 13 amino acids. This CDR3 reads CASSQHRGNEQFF. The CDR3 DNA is TGCGCCAGCAGCCAACATAGGGGCAATGAGCAGTTCTTC.

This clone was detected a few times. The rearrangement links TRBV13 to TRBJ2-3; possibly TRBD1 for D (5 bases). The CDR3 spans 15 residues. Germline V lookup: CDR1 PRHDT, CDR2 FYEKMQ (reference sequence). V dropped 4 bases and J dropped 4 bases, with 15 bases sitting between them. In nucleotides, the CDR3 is TGTGCCAGCAGCTCACCCCCGACAGCTGCAGATACGCAGTATTTT. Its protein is CASSSPPTAADTQYF.

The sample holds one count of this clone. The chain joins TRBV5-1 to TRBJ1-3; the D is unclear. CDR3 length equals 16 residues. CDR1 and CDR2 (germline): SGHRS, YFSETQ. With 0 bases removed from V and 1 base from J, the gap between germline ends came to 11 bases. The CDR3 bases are TGCGCCAGCAGCTTGGAGGTGACGGCTTCTGGAAACACCATATATTTT. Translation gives CASSLEVTASGNTIYF.